What follows are 21 T cell receptor beta chains derived from one specimen sequenced in a study of monozygotic twins with inflammatory bowel disease (dated by TCRdb to between 2018 and 2021). The receptor library was made with 5' RACE. The sequencer listed for this sample is Illumina HiSeq 2500. TCRdb reprocessed the sequencing reads and holds a single record per CDR3 protein sequence, with no DNA. This sample's clone table shows more than 300,000 distinct CDR3 sequences. The leading ten clones occupy about 2.5% of the sample. The specimen was blood. The receptors come from a human donor with ulcerative colitis or Crohn's disease, or a healthy co-twin of an affected twin (not recorded which).

The rearrangement joins TRBV5-6 to TRBJ2-1; TCRdb outputs TRBD2, but without DNA this stays unchecked. This CDR3 has 12 residues. The germline gives CDR1 SGHDT, CDR2 YYEEEE. The CDR3 reads CASRTSVGQQFF.

The chain is built from TRBV4-2 and TRBJ2-5; lacking DNA, the TRBD1 call made by TCRdb goes unchecked. This CDR3 is 16 amino acids long. Germline V CDR1 and CDR2: LGHNA, YNFKEQ. This chain's CDR3 is CASSQGQGGIGETQYF.

The V and J genes are TRBV4-2 and TRBJ1-1. The CDR3 runs 14 residues. Germline CDR1 reads LGHNA; CDR2 reads YNFKEQ. The CDR3: CASSHASGYTEAFF.

The rearrangement uses TRBV5-5 and TRBJ2-7; the D call from TCRdb, TRBD1, cannot be confirmed without DNA. CDR1 is SGHKS and CDR2 is YYEKEE in the germline V gene (reference sequence). The CDR3 runs 15 residues. CDR3 sequence reads: CASSSRTGSPYEQYF.

The chain recombines TRBV7-3 with TRBJ2-5; TCRdb calls TRBD1, which cannot be checked without DNA. The CDR3 covers 13 residues. Germline lookup yields CDR1 SGHTA and CDR2 FQGTGA. The CDR3 sequence is CASSRDVQETQYF.

V and J are TRBV27 and TRBJ1-4; the D gene TCRdb calls, TRBD1, cannot be checked with no DNA. Germline V gene data show CDR1 as MNHEY and CDR2 as SMNVEV (reference sequence). The length of the CDR3 is 15 residues. Here the CDR3 reads CASSSDRGGNEKLFF.

The chain is built from TRBV7-2 and TRBJ2-2. This CDR3 comprises 15 residues. Germline V gene data show CDR1 as SGHTA and CDR2 as FQGNSA. The CDR3 reads CASSARPRSTGELFF.

CDR3 loop: CASSLGVRALNEQFF. This chain joins TRBV12-3 or TRBV12-4 and TRBJ2-1. CDR3 length equals 15 residues.

The chain joins TRBV11-2 to TRBJ1-2; with no DNA, the TCRdb D assignment of TRBD1 cannot be verified. Germline values: CDR1 SGHAT, CDR2 FQNNGV. CDR3 length equals 17 residues. The CDR3 spells CASSTYLGVSQDYGYTF.

The chain joins TRBV28 to TRBJ2-7. There are 14 residues in the CDR3. From germline, CDR1 is MDHEN and CDR2 SYDVKM. The CDR3: CASSLWDGSYEQYF.

V is TRBV12-3 or TRBV12-4 and J is TRBJ2-7; the D call of TRBD1 rests on TCRdb alone, since no DNA is present to check it. The CDR3 has 15 amino acids. This CDR3 is CASSPRQGALYEQYF.

This sequence joins TRBV4-3 and TRBJ2-1; TCRdb lists TRBD2, though no DNA is available to test this call. The CDR3 contains 15 residues. Germline values: CDR1 LGHNA, CDR2 YSLEER. The CDR3 spells CARSQLAGSYNEQFF.

This chain uses TRBV24-1 with TRBJ1-2; TCRdb picks TRBD1, but there is no DNA to check that call. CDR1 and CDR2 (germline): KGHDR, SFDVKD. CDR3 length: 15 residues. The CDR3 spells CATSESGQEFYGYTF.

The V and J genes are TRBV28 and TRBJ2-7; TCRdb outputs TRBD2, but without DNA this stays unchecked. Germline V gene lookup returns CDR1 MDHEN and CDR2 SYDVKM. The CDR3 covers 16 residues. This CDR3 is CASSFLQRGGADEQYF. The entire variable domain, with the rest obtained from reference TRBV28 and TRBJ2-7, is as follows: DVKVTQSSRYLVKRTGEKVFLECVQDMDHENMFWYRQDPGLGLRLIYFSYDVKMKEKGDIPEGYSVSREKKERFSLILESASTNQTSMYLCASSFLQRGGADEQYFGPGTRLTVT.

The V call is TRBV5-1, the J call TRBJ2-1; TCRdb's D call of TRBD1 is untestable without DNA. The germline V gene encodes CDR1 SGHRS and CDR2 YFSETQ. The CDR3 contains 13 residues. CDR3 sequence reads: CASSSRPYNEQFF.

The chain recombines TRBV7-2 with TRBJ1-3. The V gene's germline CDR1 is SGHTA and CDR2 FQGNSA. The CDR3 is made up of 13 amino acids. This CDR3 is CASSFQGRNTIYF.

The chain recombines TRBV12-5 with TRBJ2-2. The CDR3 spans 16 residues. Germline V gene sequence: CDR1 LGHNT, CDR2 FRNRAP. CDR3 protein: CASGLVMIRNTGELFF.

The chain has TRBV7-2 and TRBJ2-5. The length of the CDR3 is 12 residues. Germline values: CDR1 SGHTA, CDR2 FQGNSA. CDR3 amino acids: CASSLLTHTQYF.

The V gene is TRBV20-1, the J gene TRBJ2-7; the TCRdb D gene call, TRBD1, has no DNA to confirm it. In germline, CDR1 is DFQATT, CDR2 SNEGSKA (reference sequence). This CDR3 has 13 amino acids. The CDR3 region is CSARGYREEEQYF.

This rearrangement joins TRBV7-3 to TRBJ2-1; the D gene TCRdb calls, TRBD2, cannot be checked with no DNA. The germline V gene has CDR1 SGHTA and CDR2 FQGTGA. The CDR3 loop spans 16 amino acids. The CDR3 sequence is CASSTSQGRAGNEQFF.

The V and J genes are TRBV18 and TRBJ2-1; TCRdb gives TRBD1 as the D gene, but with no DNA this cannot be confirmed. Germline CDR1 is KGHSH and CDR2 is LQKENI. CDR3 length equals 15 residues. The CDR3 protein is CASSAGTGAYNEQFF.